Listed here are 30 T cell receptor beta chains from one sample, sequenced in a study of CD8 T cells in ankylosing spondylitis (dated by TCRdb to 2016 to 2017). General findings and caveats noted by the study authors: A TCR beta motif of 8 or 9 highly homologous amino acid variants appeared characteristic of blood from ankylosing spondylitis patients.

These receptors lack a known antigen. Library prep was done by 5' RACE. TCRdb names Illumina HiSeq 2500 as the instrument used. TCRdb reanalyzed the raw reads on its own, using fastp at Q25 for trimming and MiXCR for clone calling, and kept in-frame beta chains. Entries that share a CDR3 protein sequence are merged under the most common genes and DNA. The sample table records more than 300,000 distinct CDR3 sequences; roughly 8% of these occur just once. About 14% of the sample is taken by the ten largest. The sample consisted of blood, either unsorted or a sorted T cell fraction (not recorded which). Source of these receptors: a male donor with ankylosing spondylitis.

The chain links TRBV6-1 to TRBJ2-7, with 9 bases matching TRBD2. Losses at the gene ends were 9 bases for V and 4 bases for J; bases not matched to a gene: 13. CDR1 is MNHNS and CDR2 is SASEGT in the germline V gene. This CDR3 is 15 amino acids long. The CDR3 sequence: CASYPSRTSEYEQYF. CDR3 coding DNA: TGTGCCAGTTACCCCAGCAGGACTAGCGAATACGAGCAGTACTTC.

The J gene is TRBJ1-5, the V gene TRBV12-3 or TRBV12-4, with a tentative D call TRBD1 (6 bases). The CDR3 spans 15 residues. V lost 6 bases to trimming and J lost 2 bases, with 14 bases between them. Here the CDR3 DNA reads TGTGCCAGCAGCCAAAGACAGGTCGGCAATCAGCCCCAGCATTTT. It translates to CASSQRQVGNQPQHF.

This clonotype was detected only a few times. The chain has TRBV29-1 and TRBJ2-7; no firm D call. Trimming took 4 bases from V and 3 from J, leaving 7 bases between them. The CDR3 loop spans 11 amino acids. From germline, CDR1 is SQVTM and CDR2 ANQGSEA. This CDR3 is CSVVLGYEQYF. As DNA, the CDR3 is TGCAGCGTTGTGTTGGGCTACGAGCAGTACTTC.

This clonotype showed up many times. The chain couples TRBV29-1 to TRBJ2-1, with a tentative D call TRBD2 (6 bases). CDR1 and CDR2 from the germline V gene are SQVTM and ANQGSEA. With 5 bases removed from V and 0 bases from J, the gap between germline ends came to 17 bases. The length of the CDR3 is 16 residues. CDR3 loop: CSVQGIAESSYNEQFF. The CDR3 DNA reads as TGCAGCGTTCAGGGAATAGCGGAGAGCTCCTACAATGAGCAGTTCTTC.

This clonotype has just a few counts. The chain links TRBV11-3 to TRBJ1-2; D is unresolved. Germline V gives CDR1 SGHNT, CDR2 YENEEA. V was shortened by 1 base and J by 2 bases, with 11 bases between the two germline ends. The CDR3 length is 15 residues. CDR3 loop: CASSLGVTRNYGYTF. The CDR3, as DNA: TGTGCCAGCAGCTTAGGCGTGACAAGGAACTATGGCTACACCTTC.

The table lists this clonotype with a few counts. The chain uses TRBV28 and TRBJ2-1; weak D call: TRBD2 (5 bases). The CDR3 is 12 amino acids. Germline values: CDR1 MDHEN, CDR2 SYDVKM. V shed 6 bases and J shed 6 bases, with 9 bases lying between them. Here the CDR3 DNA reads TGTGCCAGCAGCCATGGGAGCAATGAGCAGTTCTTC. This translates into CASSHGSNEQFF.

The chain combines TRBV12-3 or TRBV12-4 with TRBJ1-5; TRBD1 aligns across 9 bases. The J segment lost 7 bases and the V segment lost 2 bases, leaving 9 bases of the junction unmatched. CDR3 size: 16 residues. CDR3 in amino acids: CASSLNTGGKGQPQHF. Written as DNA, the CDR3 is TGTGCCAGCAGTTTAAATACAGGGGGCAAAGGACAGCCCCAGCATTTT.

This clonotype was counted only a few times. The gene calls are TRBV6-2 or TRBV6-3 and TRBJ2-2, with 9 bases identical to TRBD1. The CDR3 contains 15 residues. After removal of 2 bases from V and 8 bases from J, the junction contained 6 bases not matched to a gene. The germline gives CDR1 MNHEY, CDR2 SVGEGT. The CDR3 loop reads CASSYITGGEGELFF. CDR3 nucleotides: TGTGCCAGCAGTTACATCACAGGGGGCGAGGGGGAGCTGTTTTTT.

This chain uses TRBV5-1 with TRBJ1-1; D is uncertain. V gave up 5 bases and J gave up 0 bases, with 11 bases separating them. Germline V gene data show CDR1 as SGHRS and CDR2 as YFSETQ. This CDR3 contains 14 residues. DNA of the CDR3: TGCGCCAGCAGAGACGGACCGATGAACACTGAAGCTTTCTTT. It encodes CASRDGPMNTEAFF.

This clonotype has just a few counts. The CDR3 coding sequence is TGTGCCAGCTCACCACGATATAGCGGGAGTCTTGAAGAGCAGTACTTC. Amino acid sequence: CASSPRYSGSLEEQYF. The chain links TRBV18 to TRBJ2-7, with 9 bases that match TRBD2. There are 16 residues in the CDR3. Trimming removed 1 base from V and 7 bases from J; junction bases left unmatched: 11. CDR1 is KGHSH, CDR2 LQKENI, per germline. The full variable domain, with the rest looked up from reference TRBV18 and TRBJ2-7, is NAGVMQNPRHLVRRRGQEARLRCSPMKGHSHVYWYRQLPEEGLKFMVYLQKENIIDESGMPKERFSAEFPKEGPSILRIQQVVRGDSAAYFCASSPRYSGSLEEQYFGPGTRLTVT.

This clonotype has a handful of counts. A read error may produce the germline difference seen at one junction end. V gene TRBV19 combines with J gene TRBJ1-5; D is possibly TRBD1 (5 bases). The CDR3 contains 14 residues. CDR1 is LNHDA and CDR2 is SQIVND in the germline V gene (reference sequence). The DNA of the CDR3 is TGTGCCAGTAGTATACTTCAACCCGACAGCCCAAAGGATTTT. Amino acid sequence: CASSILQPDSPKDF.

This clonotype was recorded at least ten times. The chain combines TRBV5-1 with TRBJ2-7, with TRBD2 matching over 7 bases. The CDR3 loop spans 15 amino acids. Trimming removed 2 bases from V and 2 bases from J; junction bases left unmatched: 7. CDR1 and CDR2 (germline): SGHRS, YFSETQ. The CDR3 here is CASSFSTSETYEQYF. The CDR3, as DNA: TGCGCCAGCAGCTTTTCAACTAGCGAAACCTACGAGCAGTACTTC.

This chain connects TRBV5-5 to TRBJ2-2, with 8 bases lining up with TRBD1. Germline V CDR1 and CDR2: SGHKS, YYEKEE (reference sequence). CDR3 size: 16 residues. With 4 bases clipped from V and 4 bases from J, the junction kept 9 bases outside the gene matches. The CDR3 protein is CASSTRTGKSTGELFF. The DNA for the CDR3 is TGTGCCAGCAGCACCAGGACAGGGAAGAGCACCGGGGAGCTGTTTTTT.

This clonotype has more than one count but fewer than ten. The J gene is TRBJ1-6, the V gene TRBV20-1; D is uncertain. V was shortened by 2 bases and J by 7 bases, with 12 bases between the two germline ends. This CDR3 comprises 14 residues. Germline V gives CDR1 DFQATT, CDR2 SNEGSKA (reference sequence). The CDR3 nucleotides are TGCAGTGCTAGAATCGGGATCCAAAATTCACCCCTCCACTTT. Its translation is CSARIGIQNSPLHF.

The gene calls are TRBV7-2 and TRBJ2-7, with 7 bases identical to TRBD2. The CDR3 consists of 14 residues. Trimming at V came to 4 bases and at J to 3 bases, leaving 6 bases not matched to a gene. Germline V gives CDR1 SGHTA, CDR2 FQGNSA. The CDR3 protein is CASSSQGGGYEQYF. CDR3 nucleotide sequence: TGTGCCAGCAGCTCCCAGGGCGGGGGCTACGAGCAGTACTTC.

This clonotype was seen at least ten times. The V call is TRBV6-5, the J call TRBJ1-4; D is possibly TRBD1 (6 bases). The CDR3 spans 18 residues. CDR1 MNHEY and CDR2 SVGAGI come from the germline V gene. Trimming pared 4 bases from V and 7 bases from J, leaving 25 bases between. CDR3 region: CASSFPTDPRGLGEKLFF. CDR3 nucleotides: TGTGCCAGCAGTTTTCCTACCGACCCGCGGGGGCTTGGTGAAAAACTGTTTTTT.

This clonotype is a singleton in its sample. V and J are TRBV4-1 and TRBJ2-3, with 14 bases fitting TRBD2. The CDR3 runs to 16 residues. Germline V gene data show CDR1 as MGHRA and CDR2 as YSYEKL. The V segment lost 0 bases and the J segment 4 bases; nucleotides outside the gene matches: 0. The CDR3 DNA is TGCGCCAGCAGCCAAGAGACTAGCGGGAGGGCAGATACGCAGTATTTT. Its translation: CASSQETSGRADTQYF.

The table lists this clonotype with a few counts. This rearrangement joins TRBV5-1 to TRBJ2-1, with 8 bases fitting TRBD2. Looked up from germline, CDR1 is SGHRS and CDR2 is YFSETQ. Trimming removed 1 base from V and 5 bases from J; junction bases left unmatched: 2. The CDR3 extends over 14 amino acids. CDR3 protein: CASSLLLADNEQFF. As DNA, the CDR3 is TGCGCCAGCAGCTTGTTACTAGCGGACAATGAGCAGTTCTTC.

At least ten counts were recorded for this clonotype. This chain uses TRBV12-3 or TRBV12-4 with TRBJ1-2; no clear D gene. CDR3 length: 13 residues. Trimming cost V 3 bases and J 8 bases, with 13 bases left between them. For the CDR3, the DNA is TGTGCCAGCAGTTTCCCAGAGAGCCGAGGCTACACCTTC. Its translation is CASSFPESRGYTF.

The chain uses TRBV29-1 and TRBJ2-1; 9 bases are shared with TRBD2. CDR1 is SQVTM, CDR2 ANQGSEA, per germline. The CDR3 sequence is 14 residues long. Germline trimming cut 3 bases from V and 4 bases from J; bases unmatched to any gene: 4. The CDR3 is CSVDVAGVYNEQFF. The CDR3 coding sequence is TGCAGCGTTGATGTAGCGGGAGTTTACAATGAGCAGTTCTTC.

This clonotype was picked up a small number of times. The chain joins TRBV5-1 to TRBJ2-7; 11 nucleotides agree with TRBD2. CDR1 is SGHRS and CDR2 is YFSETQ in the germline V gene. The CDR3 has 15 amino acids. Germline trimming cut 0 bases from V and 5 bases from J; bases unmatched to any gene: 4. CDR3 region: CASSLVTSGNNEQYF. The CDR3, as DNA: TGCGCCAGCAGCTTGGTGACTAGCGGGAATAACGAGCAGTACTTC.

The chain is built from TRBV10-3 and TRBJ2-7, with 12 bases matching TRBD2. V trimming: 5 bases; J trimming: 7 bases; junction bases outside the gene matches: 9. This CDR3 has 15 residues. Germline values: CDR1 ENHRY, CDR2 SYGVKD. As DNA, the CDR3 is TGTGCCATCAGTCCGCTACTAGCGGGAGGCCAGGAGCAGTACTTC. Its protein product is CAISPLLAGGQEQYF.

This clonotype was observed at least ten times. The chain links TRBV6-5 to TRBJ2-5; the D call may be TRBD1 or TRBD2 (5 bases each). The CDR3 loop spans 15 amino acids. CDR1 and CDR2 (germline): MNHEY, SVGAGI. V shed 0 bases and J shed 9 bases, with 17 bases lying between them. The CDR3 loop reads CASSYSVGTPIPQYF. Here the CDR3 DNA reads TGTGCCAGCAGTTACTCGGTTGGGACCCCCATCCCCCAGTACTTC.

The chain carries TRBV7-9 and TRBJ2-2; D may be TRBD1 (6 bases). Trimming removed 6 bases at V and 6 bases at J, with 8 bases between. The CDR3 has 12 residues. The V gene's germline CDR1 is SEHNR and CDR2 FQNEAQ (reference sequence). The CDR3 loop is CASREGAGELFF. The CDR3, as DNA: TGTGCCAGCAGAGAGGGGGCCGGGGAGCTGTTTTTT.

The genes are TRBV20-1 and TRBJ2-1, with a tentative D call TRBD1 (6 bases). V lost 6 bases, J lost 5 bases, and 14 bases lay in between. Germline CDR1 DFQATT, CDR2 SNEGSKA (reference sequence). The CDR3 length is 13 residues. CDR3 loop: CSATGHTDNEQFF. The CDR3 DNA sequence: TGCAGTGCCACGGGACACACAGACAATGAGCAGTTCTTC.

This clonotype was picked up a small number of times. The chain is built from TRBV5-1 and TRBJ2-4; 10 nucleotides agree with TRBD1. The CDR3 has 16 residues. From germline, CDR1 is SGHRS and CDR2 YFSETQ. With 6 bases clipped from V and 8 bases from J, the junction kept 14 bases outside the gene matches. The CDR3 DNA sequence: TGCGCCAGCACCTTCTCGACAGGGGGCGCCGGGCACATTCAGTACTTC. This encodes CASTFSTGGAGHIQYF.

The sample holds a few counts of this clonotype. This rearrangement joins TRBV13 to TRBJ2-6; no firm D call. This CDR3 comprises 15 residues. Germline CDR1 PRHDT, CDR2 FYEKMQ (reference sequence). Trimming removed 2 bases from V and 2 bases from J, with 7 bases in between. The CDR3 loop is CASSLRAAGANVLTF. DNA of the CDR3: TGTGCCAGCAGCTTACGTGCTGCTGGGGCCAACGTCCTGACTTTC. The full variable domain, with the rest looked up from reference TRBV13 and TRBJ2-6, is AAGVIQSPRHLIKEKRETATLKCYPIPRHDTVYWYQQGPGQDPQFLISFYEKMQSDKGSIPDRFSAQQFSDYHSELNMSSLELGDSALYFCASSLRAAGANVLTFGAGSRLTVL.

The chain uses TRBV9 and TRBJ2-7; unclear D gene. Per germline, CDR1 SGDLS and CDR2 YYNGEE. This CDR3 has 14 amino acids. The V end was cut by 0 bases, the J end by 5 bases, with 12 bases between. The CDR3 DNA follows: TGTGCCAGCAGCGTAGGACGGGTGTGGGACGAGCAGTACTTC. Protein sequence: CASSVGRVWDEQYF.

This clonotype was recorded at least ten times. The chain is built from TRBV29-1 and TRBJ2-1, with 11 bases matching TRBD2. The CDR3 extends over 14 amino acids. The V gene's germline CDR1 is SQVTM and CDR2 ANQGSEA. V lost 4 bases to trimming and J lost 7 bases; unmatched junction nucleotides: 6. CDR3: CSVVVAGGNNEQFF. The CDR3 DNA reads as TGCAGCGTTGTCGTAGCGGGAGGGAATAATGAGCAGTTCTTC.

The sample holds a few counts of this clonotype. This chain links TRBV20-1 with TRBJ2-7, with a weak D call TRBD1 (6 bases). In germline, CDR1 is DFQATT, CDR2 SNEGSKA (reference sequence). The ends were cut back, 3 bases at V and 4 bases at J, with 19 bases in the middle. The CDR3 runs 15 residues. The CDR3 reads CSASLGGTPNYEQYF. The CDR3 DNA is TGCAGTGCTAGCTTGGGTGGGACACCGAATTACGAGCAGTACTTC.